A selection of T cell receptor beta chains follows, all from one sample in a study of pediatric ulcerative colitis. This table comes from immunoSEQ multiplex PCR, and its TCRdb copy is limited to in-frame clones, with some not included. Here the sample spans roughly 30,000 clones, 82% being singletons. Sequencing was done on a sample of blood. These receptor sequences come from a boy aged 5-17 years with severe ulcerative colitis. The CDR3 runs from the conserved cysteine through the conserved F or W. Each record gives: D gene, clone size, J gene, V gene, CDR3 DNA, CDR3 protein. The D gene is left open where the match is weak. The size of a clone is reported for some rows only, either as once, few or many, or as a class for expanded clones.

>TRBD2|.|TRBJ2-7|TRBV27
TGTGCCAGCAGTTTCCGGACTAGCGGGAACCTCGCCTACGAGCAGTACTTC
CASSFRTSGNLAYEQYF
>.|.|TRBJ2-1|TRBV5-6
TGTGCCAGCAGTTATAAGACTGCCAGGGACATTGGCTACAATGAGCAGTTCTTC
CASSYKTARDIGYNEQFF
>.|.|TRBJ2-7|TRBV10-3
TGTGCCATCAGTAAAGGACAGTCCTACGAGCAGTACTTC
CAISKGQSYEQYF
>.|.|TRBJ2-3|TRBV5-8
TGTGCCAGCAGGGCCTCTTCGGATACGCAGTATTTT
CASRASSDTQYF
>.|.|TRBJ2-2|TRBV5-4
TGTGCCAGCAGCTTGGAGGGGATCGGGGAGCTGTTTTTT
CASSLEGIGELFF
>.|.|TRBJ1-3|TRBV4-1
TGCGCCAGCAGCCAATATGTGACCCCTGGAGGTGGAAACACCATATATTTT
CASSQYVTPGGGNTIYF
>TRBD2|.|TRBJ2-5|TRBV9
TGTGCCAGCAGCTTGGGGACTAGCGGGGGCTGGGAGACCCAGTACTTC
CASSLGTSGGWETQYF
>.|.|TRBJ2-7|TRBV13
TGTGCCAGCAGCGACCGGGACCGGCCCTACGAGCAGTACTTC
CASSDRDRPYEQYF
>.|.|TRBJ2-3|TRBV4-1
TGCGCCAGCAGCCAAGTGGGTGGGGGCAGCACAGATACGCAGTATTTT
CASSQVGGGSTDTQYF
>TRBD1|few|TRBJ1-6|TRBV6-1
TGTGCCAGCAGTGAGCAAGACAGGGGGCGATCACCCCTCCACTTT
CASSEQDRGRSPLHF
>.|.|TRBJ1-6|TRBV4-1
TGCGCCAGCAGCACTTACCCCGGACGAAATAATTCACCCCTCCACTTT
CASSTYPGRNNSPLHF
>.|few|TRBJ1-2|TRBV6-5
TGTGCCAGCTGGGGGAGCGGCTACACCTTC
CASWGSGYTF
>TRBD1|.|TRBJ2-5|TRBV19
TGTGCCAGCTCGGGACAGACTATGACCCAGTACTTC
CASSGQTMTQYF
>.|.|TRBJ1-6|TRBV12-2
TGTGCAAGTCGCTTAGAAAAGGGAGGGGTGGCTTCACCCCTCCACTTT
CASRLEKGGVASPLHF
>TRBD2|once|TRBJ2-4|TRBV30
TGTGCCTGGAGTGTCTCGGCGGGGGGTATTCAGTACTTC
CAWSVSAGGIQYF
>.|.|TRBJ2-5|TRBV6-5
TGTGCCAGCAGTTACTCGACTAGAGATGAGACCCAGTACTTC
CASSYSTRDETQYF
>TRBD1|.|TRBJ1-1|TRBV6-1
TGTGCCAGCAGAGCAGGACAGGGGTCCACTGAAGCTTTCTTT
CASRAGQGSTEAFF
>TRBD2|once|TRBJ2-1|TRBV9
TGTGCCAGCAGCGTTAGCGGGGGGGCAGGGAATGAGCAGTTCTTC
CASSVSGGAGNEQFF
>.|.|TRBJ1-2|TRBV4-2
TGTGCCAGCAGCCAAGAACAAGGGCATGGCTACACCTTC
CASSQEQGHGYTF
>.|.|TRBJ1-5|TRBV19
TGTGCCAGTAGTATACGGTGGGGCGGGTATAGCAATCAGCCCCAGCATTTT
CASSIRWGGYSNQPQHF
>TRBD1|once|TRBJ1-2|TRBV4-3
TGCGCCAGCAGCCAAGAGATACAGGGGGCGTTTGGCTACACCTTC
CASSQEIQGAFGYTF
>.|.|TRBJ2-7|TRBV2
TGTGCCAGCAGTGCGGGGACTTCCTACGAGCAGTACTTC
CASSAGTSYEQYF
>.|few|TRBJ1-5|TRBV7-8
TGTGCCAGCAGCTTAGAGACAGACTTCAATCAGCCCCAGCATTTT
CASSLETDFNQPQHF
>TRBD1|.|TRBJ2-7|TRBV5-1
TGCGCCAGCAGCAGCGGACAGGGGTACTCCTACGAGCAGTACTTC
CASSSGQGYSYEQYF
>.|.|TRBJ1-6|TRBV4-2
TGTGCCAGCAGCCAAGTGGGGGTTCTCGATTCACCCCTCCACTTT
CASSQVGVLDSPLHF
>.|few|TRBJ1-1|TRBV5-1
TGCGCCAGCAGCTTGTGGGATGGGAACACTGAAGCTTTCTTT
CASSLWDGNTEAFF
>.|.|TRBJ2-1|TRBV10-3
TGTGCCATCACCGGAAACGATAAGCGGAACGACAATGAGCAGTTCTTC
CAITGNDKRNDNEQFF
>.|.|TRBJ1-2|TRBV28
TGTGCCAGCAGCTACGGACAGTTATATGGCTACACCTTC
CASSYGQLYGYTF
>TRBD2|.|TRBJ2-1|TRBV6-1
TGTGCCAGCAGTGAATCGGTGGGGGGGGTTGCGAATGAGCAGTTCTTC
CASSESVGGVANEQFF
>.|.|TRBJ2-2|TRBV5-6
TGTGCCAGCAGCGGTAAGGACTACCCGTACACCGGGGAGCTGTTTTTT
CASSGKDYPYTGELFF
>TRBD1|.|TRBJ2-7|TRBV29-1
TGCAGCGCACAGGGGGCCTACGAGCAGTACTTC
CSAQGAYEQYF
>TRBD2|.|TRBJ2-7|TRBV7-4
TGTGCCAGCAGCTTAGCCCGGACTAGCGGGGTGGACGAGCAGTACTTC
CASSLARTSGVDEQYF
>TRBD2|once|TRBJ2-7|TRBV6-1
TGTGCCAGCAGTGTTTACACAACTAGCGGGGGGGCCGCCTACGAGCAGTACTTC
CASSVYTTSGGAAYEQYF
>.|.|TRBJ1-2|TRBV21-1
TGTGCCAGCAGCAAAGTCTCGCGGTGGAGGGGCTACACCTTC
CASSKVSRWRGYTF
>TRBD1|once|TRBJ1-1|TRBV27
TGTGCCAGCAGTACAAACAGGGGGCGAGGAGGGACTGAAGCTTTCTTT
CASSTNRGRGGTEAFF
>.|.|TRBJ2-1|TRBV10-1
TGCGCCAGCAGCGACGGGGCCTACAATGAGCAGTTCTTC
CASSDGAYNEQFF
>TRBD2|.|TRBJ2-3|TRBV30
TGTGCCTGGGAAGGAAACGCGGGGGTCACAGATACGCAGTATTTT
CAWEGNAGVTDTQYF
>TRBD1|few|TRBJ1-2|TRBV11-2
TGTGCCAGCAGCTTGGGACCAGGGGGCAACTATGGCTACACCTTC
CASSLGPGGNYGYTF
>.|.|TRBJ1-5|TRBV19
TGTGCCAGTAGCTATAGCAATCAGCCCCAGCATTTT
CASSYSNQPQHF
>.|.|TRBJ1-2|TRBV6-5
TGTGCCAGCTCATCAGAGAACTATGGCTACACCTTC
CASSSENYGYTF
>.|few|TRBJ1-5|TRBV19
TGTGCCAGTAGTATAGGGGCGGACACAAATCAGCCCCAGCATTTT
CASSIGADTNQPQHF
>.|.|TRBJ2-1|TRBV28
TGTGCCAGCAGTCCCTCTCCAGTGGGTGAGCAGTTCTTC
CASSPSPVGEQFF
>TRBD1|.|TRBJ1-1|TRBV19
TGTGCCAGTGGACAGGGGAACACTGAAGCTTTCTTT
CASGQGNTEAFF
>.|once|TRBJ1-2|TRBV11-2
TGTGCCAGCAGCTTAGCCCCAGGGTCGGGCTATGGCTACACCTTC
CASSLAPGSGYGYTF
>TRBD2|.|TRBJ2-3|TRBV5-1
TGCGCCAGCAGCTTGGTGGCGGGGGGGAGATCAGATACGCAGTATTTT
CASSLVAGGRSDTQYF
>.|.|TRBJ1-2|TRBV2
TGTGCCAGCAGTGAACCAGACGATGGCTACACCTTC
CASSEPDDGYTF
>TRBD1|.|TRBJ2-1|TRBV6-1
TGTGCCAGCGTTGTAGGACAGGGGGGGAATGAGCAGTTCTTC
CASVVGQGGNEQFF
>.|.|TRBJ2-4|TRBV15
TGTGCCACCAGAGGGGGGGTTCTAGCCAAAAACATTCAGTACTTC
CATRGGVLAKNIQYF
>.|.|TRBJ1-1|TRBV28
TGTGCCAGCAGTTTAACAGAGACGAACACTGAAGCTTTCTTT
CASSLTETNTEAFF
>.|.|TRBJ1-1|TRBV5-1
TGCGCCAGCAGCCCCGCCCCAGGGAACACTGAAGCTTTCTTT
CASSPAPGNTEAFF
>TRBD1|.|TRBJ1-1|TRBV4-1
TGCGCCAGCAGTCCAGGGGGCCTGAGGAAGACTGAAGCTTTCTTT
CASSPGGLRKTEAFF
>.|few|TRBJ1-1|TRBV19
TGTGCCAGTAGTTGGGGGGGCACTGAAGCTTTCTTT
CASSWGGTEAFF
>.|.|TRBJ2-7|TRBV4-3
TGCGCCAGCAGCGACCCTAGAGACAGAGGGACCCGCTCCTACGAGCAGTACTTC
CASSDPRDRGTRSYEQYF
>.|.|TRBJ1-2|TRBV7-9
TGTGCCAGCAGCCCGCTGCCTTCCGTCGAAAATGGCTACACCTTC
CASSPLPSVENGYTF
>.|.|TRBJ1-5|TRBV7-6
TGTGCCAGCAGCTTATATGGCAATCAGCCCCAGCATTTT
CASSLYGNQPQHF
>.|.|TRBJ2-7|TRBV29-1
TGCAGCGCGGAACAGGGAAGTGTTATCTACGAGCAGTACTTC
CSAEQGSVIYEQYF
>TRBD1|once|TRBJ1-1|TRBV27
TGTGCCAGCAGTCCAAGGACAGGGTTCAACACTGAAGCTTTCTTT
CASSPRTGFNTEAFF
>.|.|TRBJ2-3|TRBV30
TGTGCCTGGAGTGTACGATCACTTACCACAGATACGCAGTATTTT
CAWSVRSLTTDTQYF
>.|.|TRBJ2-7|TRBV9
TGTGCCAGCAGCGTAGGAGATAGCGACAGCTACGAGCAGTACTTC
CASSVGDSDSYEQYF